The 10 T cell receptor beta chains listed next were all sequenced from one sample in a study of CD8+ T cells in alopecia areata. As to treatment: oral pan-JAK inhibitor, 5-10 mg twice daily. RNA was isolated and reverse transcribed to cDNA, the sequencing template. Generated by immunoSEQ multiplex PCR, the TCRdb table keeps only in-frame clones and is missing some. The sample records 95,000 to 110,000 clones, 84% being singletons. The sample here was CD8+ T cells sorted from blood, taken at week 24, from a patient treated with tofacitinib. Receptors were obtained from a human donor with alopecia areata.

The chain combines TRBV4-3 with TRBJ1-5, with D unresolved. CDR3 length equals 13 residues. The ends were cut back, 4 bases at V and 4 bases at J, with 8 bases in the middle. Germline V lookup: CDR1 LGHNA, CDR2 YSLEER. For the CDR3, the DNA is TGCGCCAGCAGCCTCAACCTTAATCAGCCCCAGCATTTT. Amino acids: CASSLNLNQPQHF.

This clone has more than one count but fewer than ten. J is TRBJ2-1 and V is TRBV7-9; weak D call: TRBD2 (6 bases). Germline V gives CDR1 SEHNR, CDR2 FQNEAQ (reference sequence). The CDR3 has 15 amino acids. V was trimmed by 4 bases and J by 10 bases, leaving 20 bases between them. The CDR3, as DNA: TGTGCCAGCAGCTCCCGGGACTCCCGCTCTCAGGAGCAGTTCTTC. Residues: CASSSRDSRSQEQFF.

The chain carries TRBV19 and TRBJ2-5; D ambiguous. The CDR3 length is 14 residues. Germline lookup yields CDR1 LNHDA and CDR2 SQIVND (reference sequence). Trimming stripped 0 bases from V and 5 bases from J, with 10 bases between. The CDR3 spells CASSIEPGFETQYF. CDR3 sequence (DNA): TGTGCCAGTAGTATAGAGCCCGGGTTCGAGACCCAGTACTTC.

This clone was detected only once. The rearrangement joins TRBV4-3 to TRBJ2-7, with a tentative D call TRBD1 (6 bases). The CDR3 sequence is 14 residues long. CDR1 and CDR2 (germline): LGHNA, YSLEER. Trimming pared 1 base from V and 2 bases from J, leaving 9 bases between. In DNA form, the CDR3 reads TGCGCCAGCAGCCAAGGACAGGATCCCTACGAGCAGTACTTC. As protein: CASSQGQDPYEQYF.

This clone has just a few counts. J is TRBJ2-1 and V is TRBV2; the D is unclear. This CDR3 is built from 14 residues. Trimming shortened V by 1 base and J by 8 bases, and 12 bases separated the two germline ends. Germline assignment: CDR1 SNHLY and CDR2 FYNNEI. CDR3 bases: TGTGCCAGCAGTGAAGAGGGTAGCTTCGATGAGCAGTTCTTC. This encodes CASSEEGSFDEQFF.

This chain uses TRBV25-1 with TRBJ2-1; no firm D call. The CDR3 runs 15 residues. The germline V gene encodes CDR1 MGHDK and CDR2 SYGVNS. Trimming took 8 bases from V and 2 from J, leaving 16 bases between them. The CDR3 nucleotides read TGTGCCAGCGGGCGTTGCGAAGCGACCTACAATGAGCAGTTCTTC. Translating it yields CASGRCEATYNEQFF.

This clone was seen just once. The rearrangement links TRBV28 to TRBJ2-7, with no clear D. This CDR3 has 14 residues. Germline-derived CDR1 and CDR2 are MDHEN and SYDVKM. Trimming removed 3 bases from V and 2 bases from J, with 11 bases in between. The CDR3 loop is CASSFAPRPYEQYF. CDR3 sequence (DNA): TGTGCCAGCAGTTTCGCGCCGAGACCCTACGAGCAGTACTTC.

The J gene is TRBJ2-3, the V gene TRBV7-9, with 7 nucleotides matching TRBD1. This CDR3 has 14 residues. Germline values: CDR1 SEHNR, CDR2 FQNEAQ (reference sequence). V shed 3 bases and J 2 bases; nucleotides not matched to a gene: 2. CDR3 sequence reads: CASSFGTDTDTQYF. CDR3 nucleotide sequence: TGTGCCAGCAGCTTCGGGACAGACACAGATACGCAGTATTTT.

The chain links TRBV2 to TRBJ2-2; 8 bases agree with TRBD1. Germline CDR1 SNHLY, CDR2 FYNNEI. The CDR3 consists of 16 residues. The junction had 6 bases not matched to a gene; V was cut back by 6 bases and J by 0 bases. The CDR3, as DNA: TGTGCCAGCAGCGGGGCAGGGGGCTCGAACACCGGGGAGCTGTTTTTT. It codes for CASSGAGGSNTGELFF.

The chain recombines TRBV10-2 with TRBJ1-2; no firm D call. Per the germline V gene, CDR1 is WSHSY and CDR2 is SAAADI. The length of the CDR3 is 15 residues. The germline V and J ends were trimmed by 0 bases and 2 bases, with 10 bases remaining between them. Here the CDR3 reads CASSESWQPNYGYTF. In DNA form, the CDR3 reads TGCGCCAGCAGTGAGTCGTGGCAGCCCAACTATGGCTACACCTTC.